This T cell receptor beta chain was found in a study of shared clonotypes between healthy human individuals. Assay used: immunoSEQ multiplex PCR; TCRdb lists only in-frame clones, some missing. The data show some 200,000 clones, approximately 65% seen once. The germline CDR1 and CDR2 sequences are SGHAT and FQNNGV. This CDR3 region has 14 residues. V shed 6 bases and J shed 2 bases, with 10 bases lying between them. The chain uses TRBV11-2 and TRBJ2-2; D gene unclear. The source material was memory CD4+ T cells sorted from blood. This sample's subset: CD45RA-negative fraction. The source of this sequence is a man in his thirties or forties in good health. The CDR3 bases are TGTGCCAGCAGAAGGATACTCAACACCGGGGAGCTGTTTTTT. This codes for CASRRILNTGELFF.